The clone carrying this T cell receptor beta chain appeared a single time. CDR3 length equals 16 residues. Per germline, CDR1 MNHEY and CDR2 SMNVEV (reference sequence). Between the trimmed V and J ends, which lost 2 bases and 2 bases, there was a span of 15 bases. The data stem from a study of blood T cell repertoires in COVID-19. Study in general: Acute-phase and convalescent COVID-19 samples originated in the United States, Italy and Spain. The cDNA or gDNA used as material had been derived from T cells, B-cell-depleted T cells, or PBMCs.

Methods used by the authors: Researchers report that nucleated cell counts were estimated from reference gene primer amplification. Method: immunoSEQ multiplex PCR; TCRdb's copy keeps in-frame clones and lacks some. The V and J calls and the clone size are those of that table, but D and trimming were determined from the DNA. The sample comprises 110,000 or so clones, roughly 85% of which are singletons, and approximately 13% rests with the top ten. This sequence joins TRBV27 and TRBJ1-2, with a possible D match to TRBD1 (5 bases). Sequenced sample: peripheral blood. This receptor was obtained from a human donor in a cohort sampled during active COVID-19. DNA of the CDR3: TGTGCCAGCAGTTTAGGGGCTACGGGCCGAAACTATGGCTACACCTTC. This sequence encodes CASSLGATGRNYGYTF.